The 5 T cell receptor beta chains below all came from one sample that was sequenced in a study of blood T cell repertoires in COVID-19. Measured with immunoSEQ multiplex PCR; TCRdb has only the in-frame clones, and not every one. The table shows about 300,000 clones, with roughly 90% occurring only once. The sequencing sample was made of peripheral blood. The receptors come from a man aged 18 to 29 who had recovered from COVID-19.

Of note for this clone: The same CDR3 arises from other DNA sequences in this sample as well. V usage is TRBV7-2 and J usage is TRBJ1-6, with D possibly TRBD1 on 6 matching bases. CDR3 length: 15 amino acids. Germline assignment: CDR1 SGHTA and CDR2 FQGNSA. The V end was cut by 2 bases, the J end by 4 bases, with 9 bases between. CDR3 coding DNA: TGTGCCAGCAGCTTAACAGGGCAGTATAATTCACCCCTCCACTTT. Protein sequence: CASSLTGQYNSPLHF.

This clone was seen more than once but under ten times. The chain recombines TRBV9 with TRBJ2-1; TRBD2 aligns across 8 bases. This CDR3 region has 15 residues. Germline trimming cut 0 bases from V and 8 bases from J; bases unmatched to any gene: 7. Per the germline V gene, CDR1 is SGDLS and CDR2 is YYNGEE. The CDR3 DNA is TGTGCCAGCAGCGTAGCGGGGGGGCTATACGATGAGCAGTTCTTC. Translating gives CASSVAGGLYDEQFF.

The chain employs TRBV4-2 and TRBJ2-6, with 7 bases matching TRBD1. The CDR3 covers 15 residues. V lost 4 bases and J lost 4; bases outside the gene matches: 4. Germline V gene sequence: CDR1 LGHNA, CDR2 YNFKEQ. CDR3 sequence: CASSRDSTGANVLTF. CDR3 in DNA: TGTGCCAGCAGCCGGGACAGTACCGGGGCCAACGTCCTGACTTTC.

For the CDR3, the DNA is TGTGCCAGTAGAGGGGGGGCCTCTGGGGCCAACGTCCTGACTTTC. Translation gives CASRGGASGANVLTF. The rearrangement joins TRBV19 to TRBJ2-6; the D gene is possibly TRBD2 (7 bases). CDR1 LNHDA and CDR2 SQIVND come from the germline V gene (reference sequence). The CDR3 has 15 residues. Trimming pared 6 bases from V and 0 bases from J, leaving 9 bases between.

This clone appeared a single time. This sequence joins TRBV9 and TRBJ2-7; perhaps TRBD2 as D (7 bases). The CDR3 is 15 amino acids. The germline gives CDR1 SGDLS, CDR2 YYNGEE. Trimming pared 0 bases from V and 0 bases from J, leaving 10 bases between. The CDR3 reads CASSVEGGLSYEQYF. In DNA, the CDR3 is TGTGCCAGCAGCGTAGAGGGGGGGCTCTCCTACGAGCAGTACTTC.